This T cell receptor (beta chain) stems from a study of CD8 T cells in ankylosing spondylitis. The ends were cut back, 5 bases at V and 1 base at J, with 10 bases in the middle. Germline V lookup: CDR1 DFQATT, CDR2 SNEGSKA (reference sequence). The CDR3 loop spans 13 amino acids. Quantitative 5'-RACE was performed with molecular barcodes, and it yielded the TCR beta libraries. TCRdb passed the 5' RACE reads through MiXCR, listing each CDR3 protein once. The data hold about 230,000 distinct CDR3 sequences, with around 8% observed a single time. Study results and caveats: For ankylosing spondylitis blood, a TCR beta motif of eight or nine highly homologous variants appeared characteristic.

This clonotype was seen repeatedly, ten times or more. Its antigen is unknown. Sequences were obtained from blood, either unsorted or a sorted T cell fraction (not recorded which). The chain carries TRBV20-1 and TRBJ2-3; D gene uncertain. This TCR derives from a female donor with ankylosing spondylitis or in good health (not recorded which). The CDR3 sequence: CSASKRGTDTQYF. In DNA form, the CDR3 reads TGCAGTGCTTCTAAGCGAGGCACAGATACGCAGTATTTT.